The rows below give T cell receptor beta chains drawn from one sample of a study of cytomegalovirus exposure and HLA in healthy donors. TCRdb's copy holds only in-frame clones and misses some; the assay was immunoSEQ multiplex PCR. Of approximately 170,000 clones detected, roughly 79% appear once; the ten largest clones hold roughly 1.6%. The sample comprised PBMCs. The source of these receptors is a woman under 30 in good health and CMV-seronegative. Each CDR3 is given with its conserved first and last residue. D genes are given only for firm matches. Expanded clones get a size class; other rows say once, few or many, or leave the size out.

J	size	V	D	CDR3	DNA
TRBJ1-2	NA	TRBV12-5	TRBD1	CASGLDGQGRGYTF	TGTGCTAGTGGTTTGGACGGACAGGGACGTGGCTACACCTTC
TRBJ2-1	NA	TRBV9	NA	CASSATGTISYNEQFF	TGTGCCAGCAGCGCGACCGGGACAATCTCCTACAATGAGCAGTTCTTC
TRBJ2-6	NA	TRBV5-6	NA	CASSLRTIATVGANVLTF	TGTGCCAGCAGCTTGCGCACTATCGCTACGGTAGGGGCCAACGTCCTGACTTTC
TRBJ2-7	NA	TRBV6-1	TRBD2	CGTTLATREYEQYF	TGTGGCACAACACTAGCGACGCGTGAATACGAGCAGTACTTC
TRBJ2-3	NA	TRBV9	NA	CASSVGGDPDTQYF	TGTGCCAGCAGCGTAGGGGGAGACCCAGATACGCAGTATTTT
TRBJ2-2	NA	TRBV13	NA	CASSLGLQDTNTGELFF	TGTGCCAGCAGCTTAGGCCTTCAGGACACTAACACCGGGGAGCTGTTTTTT
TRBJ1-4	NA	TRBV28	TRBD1	CATRDREREKLFF	TGTGCCACCCGGGACAGGGAACGTGAAAAACTGTTTTTT
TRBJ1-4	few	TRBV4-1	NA	CASSQEGTVNEKLFF	TGCGCCAGCAGCCAAGAGGGCACCGTCAATGAAAAACTGTTTTTT
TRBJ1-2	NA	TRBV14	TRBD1	CASSLTGTRGYTF	TGTGCCAGCAGCCTGACAGGGACACGTGGCTACACCTTC
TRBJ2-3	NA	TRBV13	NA	CASSLGADSGNTDTQYF	TGTGCCAGCAGCTTAGGCGCGGATAGCGGTAACACAGATACGCAGTATTTT
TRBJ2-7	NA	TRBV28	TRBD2	CASSSPPSGSHYEQYF	TGTGCCAGCAGTTCCCCCCCTAGCGGGAGCCACTACGAGCAGTACTTC
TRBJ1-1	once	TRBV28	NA	CASSFSQTGNTEAFF	TGTGCCAGCAGTTTTTCCCAAACAGGGAACACTGAAGCTTTCTTT
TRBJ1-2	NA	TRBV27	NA	CASSSPGFYGYTF	TGTGCCAGCAGTTCTCCGGGATTCTATGGCTACACCTTC
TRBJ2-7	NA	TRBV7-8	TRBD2	CASSLLAGGEEQYF	TGTGCCAGCAGCTTATTAGCGGGAGGGGAAGAGCAGTACTTC